Following are 19 T cell receptor beta chains from one sample sequenced in a study of T cells after yellow fever vaccination. TCRdb reprocessed the 5' RACE reads via MiXCR and lists one record per CDR3 protein. Here the sample spans about 52,000 distinct CDR3 sequences, 6.6% being singletons. The input for sequencing was CD8+ T cells not binding an NS4B(214-222) dextramer, sorted from PBMCs, taken more than 35 days after the first yellow fever vaccination. These receptors were taken from a man aged 18 to 29 who received the YFV17D yellow fever vaccine.

The sample holds many counts of this clonotype. The chain is built from TRBV6-1 and TRBJ2-2; no clear D gene. V lost 4 bases and J lost 4, with 10 bases in between. The CDR3 has 14 amino acids. Germline V gene sequence: CDR1 MNHNS, CDR2 SASEGT. As DNA, the CDR3 is TGTGCCAGCAGTGCAACTGGGATCACCGGGGAGCTGTTTTTT. It translates to CASSATGITGELFF.

Sample share makes this clonotype medium-sized. This chain links TRBV5-1 with TRBJ2-7, with 8 bases lining up with TRBD1. The length of the CDR3 is 15 residues. Unmatched junction bases numbered 5, after V lost 0 bases and J lost 3 bases. Germline V gene data show CDR1 as SGHRS and CDR2 as YFSETQ. DNA for the CDR3: TGCGCCAGCAGCTTGGGTGGACAGGGCCACTACGAGCAGTACGTC. The encoded protein is CASSLGGQGHYEQYV.

This clonotype was recorded at least ten times. The chain combines TRBV12-3 or TRBV12-4 with TRBJ2-7; D not resolved. V lost 5 bases, J lost 6 bases, and 14 bases lay in between. The CDR3 is 13 amino acids. As DNA, the CDR3 is TGTGCCAGCAGTCCAGGACCTCTTGTCGAGCAGTACTTC. Protein product: CASSPGPLVEQYF.

The gene calls are TRBV2 and TRBJ2-7, with a weak D call TRBD1 (6 bases). Trimming shortened V by 9 bases and J by 2 bases, and 29 bases separated the two germline ends. There are 18 residues in the CDR3. Germline V CDR1 and CDR2: SNHLY, FYNNEI. CDR3 protein: CASFRGYGEQGSAYEQYF. DNA for the CDR3: TGTGCCAGTTTCCGAGGGTACGGCGAACAGGGCTCTGCCTACGAGCAGTACTTC.

This clonotype was counted between two and nine times. The V gene is TRBV2, the J gene TRBJ1-1; D remains unclear. Germline-derived CDR1 and CDR2 are SNHLY and FYNNEI. The CDR3 is made up of 13 amino acids. V dropped 7 bases and J dropped 2 bases, with 11 bases sitting between them. CDR3 DNA sequence: TGTGCCAGCATATGGGAGGGTAACACTGAAGCTTTCTTT. This translates into CASIWEGNTEAFF.

The V and J genes are TRBV10-3 and TRBJ1-1; 8 positions agree with TRBD1. The ends lost 5 bases at V and 1 base at J; junction bases unmatched: 3. CDR3 size: 14 residues. The germline CDR1 and CDR2 sequences are ENHRY and SYGVKD. The CDR3 region has the DNA TGTGCCATCAGTCCAGGGGGCAAGAACACTGAAGCTTTCTTT. This codes for CAISPGGKNTEAFF.

This chain joins TRBV5-4 and TRBJ1-1, with D possibly TRBD1 on 5 matching bases. The CDR3 is made up of 14 amino acids. The germline CDR1 and CDR2 sequences are SGHNT and YYREEE (reference sequence). The V end lost 4 bases, the J end lost 1 base, and 11 bases lay between the germline ends. The CDR3 DNA follows: TGTGCCAGCAGCCGGCCGGGGACGAACACTGAAGCTTTCTTT. Amino acid sequence: CASSRPGTNTEAFF. Full variable domain (outside the CDR3, taken from reference TRBV5-4 and TRBJ1-1): ETGVTQSPTHLIKTRGQQVTLRCSSQSGHNTVSWYQQALGQGPQFIFQYYREEENGRGNFPPRFSGLQFPNYSSELNVNALELDDSALYLCASSRPGTNTEAFFGQGTRLTVV.

The rearrangement links TRBV13 to TRBJ1-5; D gene uncertain. CDR1 is PRHDT, CDR2 FYEKMQ, per germline (reference sequence). This CDR3 has 12 residues. Trimming left V 5 bases short and J 3 bases short, with 5 bases between. CDR3 sequence reads: CASSASNQPQHF. DNA for the CDR3: TGTGCCAGCAGCGCATCCAATCAGCCCCAGCATTTT.

This clonotype appeared a few times. This sequence joins TRBV4-3 and TRBJ2-2, with D perhaps matching TRBD2 (6 bases). CDR1 and CDR2 (germline): LGHNA, YSLEER. Trimming took 0 bases from V and 5 from J, leaving 10 bases between them. This CDR3 has 15 amino acids. The CDR3 DNA reads as TGCGCCAGCAGCCAAGATAGGAGGGGAACCGGGGAGCTGTTTTTT. It translates to CASSQDRRGTGELFF.

Many counts were recorded for this clonotype. The CDR3: CASISSGGKETQYF. CDR3 bases: TGCGCCAGCATTTCTAGCGGGGGAAAAGAGACCCAGTACTTC. The chain recombines TRBV10-2 with TRBJ2-5, with 10 bases matching TRBD2. Germline assignment: CDR1 WSHSY and CDR2 SAAADI. There are 14 residues in the CDR3. With 7 bases clipped from V and 3 bases from J, the junction kept 5 bases outside the gene matches.

Sample share makes this clonotype medium-sized. The chain carries TRBV6-4 and TRBJ2-3, with 8 bases that match TRBD2. Trimming at V came to 2 bases and at J to 2 bases, leaving 0 bases not matched to a gene. The germline V gene has CDR1 MRHNA and CDR2 SNTAGT. The CDR3 consists of 14 residues. This chain's CDR3 is CASSDGLATDTQYF. CDR3 bases: TGTGCCAGCAGTGACGGACTAGCCACAGATACGCAGTATTTT.

The chain carries TRBV10-3 and TRBJ2-5; tentatively, D is TRBD1 (5 bases). This CDR3 spans 13 amino acids. Germline V gene lookup returns CDR1 ENHRY and CDR2 SYGVKD. Trimming left V 2 bases short and J 4 bases short, with 8 bases between. CDR3 in DNA: TGTGCCATCAGTGAGGAGACAGCAGAGACCCAGTACTTC. This codes for CAISEETAETQYF.

This clonotype turned up a few times. The chain has TRBV6-2 or TRBV6-3 and TRBJ2-7, with 9 bases matching TRBD2. The CDR3 is 11 residues long. Trimming at V came to 6 bases and at J to 10 bases, leaving 4 bases not matched to a gene. CDR1 is MNHEY, CDR2 SVGEGT, per germline. The DNA of the CDR3 is TGTGCCAGCAGGAGCGGGGGGCCCCAGTACTTC. Translation gives CASRSGGPQYF.

Ten or more counts support this clonotype. The chain recombines TRBV3-1 with TRBJ2-3; the D is unclear. This CDR3 has 13 residues. CDR1 is LGHDT and CDR2 is YNNKEL in the germline V gene (reference sequence). V was pared by 0 bases and J by 6 bases, with 7 bases between. DNA for the CDR3: TGTGCCAGCAGCCAAGATTCCGGGGATACGCAGTATTTT. Protein: CASSQDSGDTQYF.

This clonotype is classed as medium-sized. The V gene is TRBV10-3, the J gene TRBJ2-3, with no clear D. The germline CDR1 and CDR2 sequences are ENHRY and SYGVKD. CDR3 size: 13 residues. Between the trimmed V and J ends, which lost 0 bases and 2 bases, there was a span of 3 bases. CDR3 coding DNA: TGTGCCATCAGTGAGTCGGACACAGATACGCAGTATTTT. Translating gives CAISESDTDTQYF.

This clonotype was counted between two and nine times. The V call is TRBV7-9, the J call TRBJ2-7; 7 nucleotides align to TRBD1. V lost 10 bases to trimming and J lost 5 bases; unmatched junction nucleotides: 11. The CDR3 is made up of 13 amino acids. Germline assignment: CDR1 SEHNR and CDR2 FQNEAQ (reference sequence). This chain's CDR3 is CATLPDRDDEQYF. The DNA of the CDR3 is TGTGCCACCCTACCCGACAGGGACGACGAGCAGTACTTC.

The CDR3 protein is CASSSGSRAEAFF. CDR3 sequence (DNA): TGTGCCAGCAGCTCGGGATCCAGGGCTGAAGCTTTCTTT. This chain uses TRBV5-4 with TRBJ1-1, with D perhaps TRBD1 (5 bases). The V and J ends lost 3 bases and 6 bases respectively, with 12 bases between them. The CDR3 is made up of 13 amino acids. CDR1 is SGHNT and CDR2 is YYREEE in the germline V gene (reference sequence).

This clonotype came up a few times. The chain carries TRBV6-6 and TRBJ1-2; D uncertain. CDR1 MNHNY and CDR2 SVGAGI come from the germline V gene (reference sequence). V lost 2 bases and J lost 4, with 8 bases in between. The CDR3 loop spans 13 amino acids. The CDR3 bases are TGTGCCAGCAGTTACAGCCAGCCCTATGGCTACACCTTC. Translating it yields CASSYSQPYGYTF.

The chain uses TRBV3-1 and TRBJ2-3; no reliable D call. V lost 5 bases to trimming and J lost 0 bases, with 30 bases between them. The length of the CDR3 is 21 residues. From germline, CDR1 is LGHDT and CDR2 YNNKEL (reference sequence). CDR3 DNA sequence: TGTGCCAGCAGCTTCCGGGTTGCTCTTCCGATTGACTCGACTAGCACAGATACGCAGTATTTT. It specifies CASSFRVALPIDSTSTDTQYF.